The clone carrying this TCR beta chain was detected many times. This beta chain is a stray read from a library made for alpha chains; its abundance is not meaningful. This entry comes from a study of spatial heterogeneity in lung cancer. Study at large: Among detected sequences, beta-chain ones consistently exceeded alpha-chain ones in number.

V lost 1 base and J 8 bases, leaving 3 bases between the germline ends. The CDR3 is 11 amino acids. In germline, CDR1 is SGHDN, CDR2 FVKESK. The time point is: sample taken at primary tumor resection. The sequenced material consisted of unsorted whole RNA from tumor, nontumor lung or frozen PBMC. Donation came from around 77 patients with untreated early-stage non-small cell lung cancer. TCRdb passed the 5' RACE reads through MiXCR, listing each CDR3 protein once. The table lists around 2,800 distinct CDR3 sequences, around 9.1% of them singletons. This TCR was sampled from a male donor with early-stage non-small cell lung cancer. Sequences were derived from normal lung tissue next to the tumor, sampled at surgery. The V gene is TRBV14, the J gene TRBJ2-4; D not certain. The CDR3 spells CASSQGYIQYF. DNA for the CDR3: TGTGCCAGCAGCCAAGGCTACATTCAGTACTTC. The full variable domain, with the rest looked up from reference TRBV14 and TRBJ2-4, is EAGVTQFPSHSVIEKGQTVTLRCDPISGHDNLYWYRRVMGKEIKFLLHFVKESKQDESGMPNNRFLAERTGGTYSTLKVQPAELEDSGVYFCASSQGYIQYFGAGTRLSVL.